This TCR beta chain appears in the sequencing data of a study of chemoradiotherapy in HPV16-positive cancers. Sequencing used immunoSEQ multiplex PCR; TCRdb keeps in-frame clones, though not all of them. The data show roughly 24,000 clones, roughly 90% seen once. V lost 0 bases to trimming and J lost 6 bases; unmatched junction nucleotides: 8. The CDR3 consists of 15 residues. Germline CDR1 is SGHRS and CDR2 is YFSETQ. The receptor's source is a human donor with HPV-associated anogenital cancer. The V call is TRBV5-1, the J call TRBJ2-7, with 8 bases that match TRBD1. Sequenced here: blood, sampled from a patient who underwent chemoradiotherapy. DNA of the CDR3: TGCGCCAGCAGCTTGGTTGCAGGGGGCGCGACCGAGCAGTACTTC. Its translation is CASSLVAGGATEQYF.